The rows below give T cell receptor beta chains drawn from one sample of a study of shared clonotypes between healthy human individuals. Here immunoSEQ multiplex PCR was the method, and the copy in TCRdb shows in-frame clones only, minus some. The table includes about 490,000 clones, 70% to 80% detected once. The specimen sequenced was PBMCs. The receptors stem from a woman aged 40 to 50 in good health. Some clones in this sample may be carry-over from other donors' samples. The CDR3 runs from the conserved cysteine through the conserved F or W. D genes are given only for firm matches. Only some rows state a clone size, as once, few, many or a class for expanded clones.

v_call	d_call	j_call	clone_size	cdr3_length	cdr3_nt	cdr3_aa
TRBV7-2	-	TRBJ2-3	-	14	TGTGCCAGCAGCTTAGCGGGATCCACAGATACGCAGTATTTT	CASSLAGSTDTQYF
TRBV21-1	-	TRBJ2-5	-	16	TGTGCCAGCAGTGGGTCGATTTTCATATACCAAGAGACCCAGTACTTC	CASSGSIFIYQETQYF
TRBV14	TRBD1	TRBJ1-1	-	14	TGTGCCAGCAGCCCGCAGAGACAGGGCGCTGAAGCTTTCTTT	CASSPQRQGAEAFF
TRBV30	-	TRBJ2-5	few	11	TGTGCCTGGAGTGTACGGGGGACCCAGTACTTC	CAWSVRGTQYF
TRBV5-1	TRBD1	TRBJ2-1	-	15	TGCGCCAGCAGACCTCAGGGGGCGGCCTACAATGAGCAGTTCTTC	CASRPQGAAYNEQFF
TRBV9	TRBD2	TRBJ2-7	-	16	TGTGCCAGCAGCGCGGAACCGGGACTAGTCACTCGTGAGCAGTACTTC	CASSAEPGLVTREQYF
TRBV7-2	-	TRBJ2-7	many	16	TGTGCCAGCAGCCGCAGCGGCGGGACAGTCTCCTACGAGCAGTACTTC	CASSRSGGTVSYEQYF
TRBV6-1	-	TRBJ2-6	-	14	TGTGCCAGTAACCCGAGGGATGGGGCCAACGTCCTGACTTTC	CASNPRDGANVLTF
TRBV19	-	TRBJ1-1	-	13	TGTGCCAGTAGTGTTACAGAGAACACTGAAGCTTTCTTT	CASSVTENTEAFF
TRBV27	-	TRBJ2-7	-	14	TGTGCCAGCAGTTTCAGCGCGGGGCCCTACGAGCAGTACTTC	CASSFSAGPYEQYF
TRBV5-1	TRBD2	TRBJ2-1	once	22	TGCGCCAGCAGCTTGACAGTGGTACCCGGACTAGCGGGTATCAGCTCCTACAATGAGCAGTTCTTC	CASSLTVVPGLAGISSYNEQFF
TRBV4-1	-	TRBJ2-7	-	13	TGCGCCAGCAGCCAGACTTCTTCATACGAGCAGTACTTC	CASSQTSSYEQYF
TRBV4-1	-	TRBJ2-7	many	16	TGCGCCAGCAGCCCCAAGTCATGGAGGGCAGCGTACGAGCAGTACTTC	CASSPKSWRAAYEQYF
TRBV19	TRBD1	TRBJ1-5	many	16	TGTGCCAGTAGTATAGGGGCAGGGGGTGAAAATCAGCCCCAGCATTTT	CASSIGAGGENQPQHF
TRBV30	-	TRBJ2-7	-	13	TGTGCCTGGAGTACTCTGGGCCGCCCCGAGCAGTACTTC	CAWSTLGRPEQYF
TRBV11-3	-	TRBJ2-5	-	13	TGTGCCAGCAGCTTTCAGTATCAAGAGACCCAGTACTTC	CASSFQYQETQYF
TRBV7-9	-	TRBJ2-7	-	13	TGTGCCAGCACCCCGGGACAAAGCTACGAGCAGTACTTC	CASTPGQSYEQYF
TRBV4-1	-	TRBJ1-3	-	16	TGCGCCAGCAGCCAAGATATCGGGAACTCTGGAAACACCATATATTTT	CASSQDIGNSGNTIYF
TRBV5-1	-	TRBJ2-7	-	13	TGCGCCAGCAGCTTGGCTACCGTGGGGGAGCAGTACTTC	CASSLATVGEQYF
TRBV18	-	TRBJ1-1	-	13	TGTGCCAGCTCACCATGGCAGAACACTGAAGCTTTCTTT	CASSPWQNTEAFF
TRBV5-1	TRBD2	TRBJ2-7	-	14	TGCGCCAGCAGATGGACTAGCGGGAAACCCGAGCAGTACTTC	CASRWTSGKPEQYF
TRBV25-1	-	TRBJ2-7	-	14	TGTGCCAGCAGTGGCACAAGCGGAAGCTACGAGCAGTACTTC	CASSGTSGSYEQYF
TRBV19	TRBD1	TRBJ2-7	-	13	TGTGCCAGTAAGGGCAGGGGGCGAGACGAGCAGTACTTC	CASKGRGRDEQYF
TRBV28	-	TRBJ2-2	-	13	TGTGCCAGCACACAGGGGAACACCGGGGAGCTGTTTTTT	CASTQGNTGELFF
TRBV4-2	TRBD2	TRBJ2-2	-	18	TGTGCCAGCAGCCAAGAGTGGTTGGCTAGCGGGAGACTCGGGGAGCTGTTTTTT	CASSQEWLASGRLGELFF
TRBV4-2	TRBD1	TRBJ1-2	-	14	TGTGCCAGCAGCGAAAATACAGGGGTCTATGGCTACACCTTC	CASSENTGVYGYTF
TRBV28	TRBD2	TRBJ2-2	-	19	TGTGCCACCCACGGGTCGAGGACTAGCGGGAGGCGAGACACCGGGGAGCTGTTTTTT	CATHGSRTSGRRDTGELFF
TRBV5-4	-	TRBJ1-1	-	12	TGTGCCAGCAGCCCCCGGGACACTGAAGCTTTCTTT	CASSPRDTEAFF
TRBV7-2	TRBD2	TRBJ2-1	-	17	TGTGCCAGCAGCTTAGCGTGGTTGAGCGGGAGAAACCATGAGCAGTTCTTC	CASSLAWLSGRNHEQFF
TRBV28	-	TRBJ2-7	-	15	TGTGCCAGCAGTTTTCCCGGACCTCGGGTCCACGAGCAGTACTTC	CASSFPGPRVHEQYF
TRBV6-6	-	TRBJ2-2	-	14	TGTGCCAGCAGTTACTCGATCACCACCGGGGAGCTGTTTTTT	CASSYSITTGELFF
TRBV7-2	-	TRBJ2-2	-	14	TGTGCCAGCACCCGGGGAACTTACACCGGGGAGCTGTTTTTT	CASTRGTYTGELFF
TRBV4-2	-	TRBJ2-7	-	15	TGTGCCAGCAGCCCCCGGGGTCAGCCATCCTACGAGCAGTACTTC	CASSPRGQPSYEQYF
TRBV4-1	-	TRBJ1-1	few	15	TGCGCCAGCAGCCATGCTATACAGTTGAACACTGAAGCTTTCTTT	CASSHAIQLNTEAFF
TRBV9	TRBD1	TRBJ2-1	-	15	TGTGCCAGCAGCGAGTGGACAGGGAGTCGGGTTGAGCAGTTCTTC	CASSEWTGSRVEQFF